This TCR beta chain appears in the sequencing data of a study of human T cells and chemical hapten exposure (dated by TCRdb to the early 2020s). Regarding the study in general: For sensitization, 2% DPC in acetone was applied to a 2 cm by 2 cm area of upper inner arm skin. Throughout the study period of around 24 weeks, patients also received therapeutic DPC doses to the scalp every week. Patch testing was performed on the upper back with Finn chambers containing 0.01% DPC, and the patch tests were scored after 6 days according to International Contact Dermatitis Research Group standards. The patient cohort, mostly female, included alopecia areata with under or over 50% scalp involvement, alopecia totalis and alopecia universalis. Blood samples were taken from patients before sensitization (week 0) and at 2, 6 and about 24 weeks after DPC sensitization. Libraries were pooled for sequencing, and variation in per-sample TCR yields was attributed mainly to small differences in library volumes within the pool. Twenty-nine alopecia patients provided blood for TCR sequencing at one to four time points (pre-sensitization, 2, 6 and 24 weeks). In alopecia patients, the study followed how the peripheral blood TCR repertoire changed in vivo over primary and secondary sensitization to diphenylcyclopropenone (DPC), a hapten.

CDR1 SGHRS and CDR2 YFSETQ were looked up in the germline V gene. Relative to germline, V is 7 bases shorter and J is 4 bases shorter, with 17 bases between their ends. The CDR3 runs 15 residues from the cysteine to the phenylalanine. Only CDR3 DNA is held: 45 bases, read in frame from base 1. The meaning of the sample's time point label: pre-sensitization, week 0. This specimen's treatment or condition label, per the study, means: therapeutic diphenylcyclopropenone sensitization with weekly scalp DPC. Blood at each patch-test visit was drawn before the patch test was applied. Eligible patients were aged 18 to 70, diagnosed with alopecia, deemed suitable for DPC therapy, and excluded if pregnant. Total RNA was isolated from unfractionated whole blood collected in Tempus Blood RNA tubes. Library preparation used RACE. Instrument used: NextSeq 500. During library preparation, unique molecular identifiers were attached to individual cDNA molecules so that TCRs could be counted in a quantitative, reproducible way. For every blood RNA sample, sequencing covered both the TCR alpha and TCR beta chains. The paper's data handling went like this. A median of about 87,000 TCRs per sample was observed, with a range of about 23,224 to 690,600. V, J and CDR3 annotation of the TCR reads was carried out using the Decombinator software suite. Every sample was subsampled to the same number of TCRs (28,000) for the PS versus PT1 abundance plots. Expanded TCRs were defined as absent before sensitization and observed at least eight times at the 2-week time point. In-frame beta chains were kept once TCRdb had trimmed the public reads at Q25 with fastp and called clones with MiXCR. A single entry per CDR3 protein holds the most common genes and DNA from its merged rows. The V and J calls, along with clone size, are taken from TCRdb and not from the paper's own processing. A total of fewer than 200,000 distinct CDR3 sequences appear in this sample, under 35% of them only once. The ten largest account for roughly 3% of the sample.

Details on this clonotype: Its target antigen remains unknown. Per-base qualities were not stored, and no clone one base away is much larger.

Overall study results and their limits: Compared with pre-sensitization or healthy control sets, expanded TCRs formed significantly more large CDR3 similarity clusters, which is consistent with antigen-driven responses. Because all patients had alopecia, a presumed autoimmune disease, the immune response of the patients might differ from that of healthy individuals. After repeated subsampling, the strength of the expansion versus patch-test correlation and the threshold at which it became significant changed. Patch test score correlated positively with the number of PT1 expanded TCRs, reaching significance at thresholds 8, 16 and 32 but not at 4. DPC sensitization did not change how many TCRs were above 1 in 1000 frequency, and no evidence was found of alterations in global repertoire structure.

Sequenced material: whole blood, taken in connection with sensitization to the hapten diphenylcyclopropenone (DPC). The V and J genes are TRBV5-1 and TRBJ2-2; the D region possibly corresponds to TRBD2 (6 bases align). The source of this sequence is a woman in her 30s with alopecia areata. Some clones in this sample may be carry-over from other donors' samples. This receptor carries the CDR3 CASRVSTGGTGELFF. The nucleotide sequence is given as TGCGCCAGCCGTGTCTCGACCGGGGGCACCGGGGAGCTGTTTTTT.